Listed below are T cell receptor beta chains from one sample, sequenced in a study of cytomegalovirus exposure and HLA in healthy donors. Only in-frame clones appear in the TCRdb table, and some are missing; sequencing was by immunoSEQ multiplex PCR. Its table lists fewer than 200,000 clones. The sample taken for sequencing was PBMCs. Source of these receptors: a man aged 25-45 years in good health and CMV-seronegative. CDR3s include the opening cysteine and the closing phenylalanine or tryptophan. The D gene is left open where the match is weak.

V gene: TRBV5-1; D gene: NA; J gene: TRBJ1-1; CDR3 protein: CASSLWGVSDTEAFF; CDR3 DNA: TGCGCCAGCAGCTTGTGGGGGGTGTCCGACACTGAAGCTTTCTTT
V gene: TRBV7-9; D gene: NA; J gene: TRBJ1-5; CDR3 protein: CASSLAGAGSNQPQHF; CDR3 DNA: TGTGCCAGCAGCTTAGCGGGGGCAGGCAGCAATCAGCCCCAGCATTTT
V gene: TRBV5-1; D gene: NA; J gene: TRBJ2-7; CDR3 protein: CASSLAGGEQYF; CDR3 DNA: TGCGCCAGCAGCTTGGCCGGGGGAGAGCAGTACTTC
V gene: TRBV2; D gene: NA; J gene: TRBJ1-4; CDR3 protein: CASNPTIQGIALFF; CDR3 DNA: TGTGCCAGCAACCCGACAATACAGGGCATAGCACTGTTTTTT
V gene: TRBV18; D gene: NA; J gene: TRBJ2-4; CDR3 protein: CASSATGGGGTDIQYF; CDR3 DNA: TGTGCCAGCTCAGCCACAGGGGGGGGCGGAACGGACATTCAGTACTTC
V gene: TRBV9; D gene: TRBD1; J gene: TRBJ1-1; CDR3 protein: CASSEGGTVNTEAFF; CDR3 DNA: TGTGCCAGCAGCGAGGGCGGGACAGTGAACACTGAAGCTTTCTTT
V gene: TRBV19; D gene: NA; J gene: TRBJ1-2; CDR3 protein: CASSIDYRSNYGYTF; CDR3 DNA: TGTGCCAGTAGTATAGATTATCGTTCTAACTATGGCTACACCTTC
V gene: TRBV5-6; D gene: TRBD1; J gene: TRBJ2-3; CDR3 protein: CASSEDRGSYTDTQYF; CDR3 DNA: TGTGCCAGCAGCGAGGACAGGGGGTCTTACACAGATACGCAGTATTTT
V gene: TRBV7-2; D gene: NA; J gene: TRBJ2-1; CDR3 protein: CASSLAGGLPSSYNEQFF; CDR3 DNA: TGTGCCAGCAGCTTAGCAGGTGGACTCCCGAGCTCCTACAATGAGCAGTTCTTC
V gene: TRBV5-1; D gene: NA; J gene: TRBJ2-7; CDR3 protein: CASSPGIYEQYF; CDR3 DNA: TGCGCCAGCAGTCCGGGTATCTACGAGCAGTACTTC
V gene: TRBV13; D gene: TRBD2; J gene: TRBJ2-1; CDR3 protein: CASSHPGLAAAHEQFF; CDR3 DNA: TGTGCCAGCAGCCACCCGGGACTAGCGGCCGCCCATGAGCAGTTCTTC
V gene: TRBV19; D gene: TRBD2; J gene: TRBJ2-3; CDR3 protein: CASIGTSDSTDTQYF; CDR3 DNA: TGTGCCAGTATTGGGACTAGCGATAGCACAGATACGCAGTATTTT
V gene: TRBV2; D gene: NA; J gene: TRBJ1-1; CDR3 protein: CASSEIPRGEAFF; CDR3 DNA: TGTGCCAGCAGTGAAATCCCCAGGGGTGAAGCTTTCTTT
V gene: TRBV6-5; D gene: NA; J gene: TRBJ1-4; CDR3 protein: CATQADGANEKLFF; CDR3 DNA: TGTGCCACCCAAGCGGACGGTGCTAATGAAAAACTGTTTTTT
V gene: TRBV27; D gene: NA; J gene: TRBJ2-7; CDR3 protein: CASSYTGWVNEQYF; CDR3 DNA: TGTGCCAGCAGCTACACAGGGTGGGTCAACGAGCAGTACTTC
V gene: TRBV28; D gene: TRBD2; J gene: TRBJ2-5; CDR3 protein: CASSLDFRGGYF; CDR3 DNA: TGTGCCAGCAGTCTCGACTTCCGCGGGGGGTACTTC
V gene: TRBV9; D gene: TRBD2; J gene: TRBJ2-3; CDR3 protein: CASSVVAGESTDTQYF; CDR3 DNA: TGTGCCAGCAGCGTAGTAGCGGGGGAAAGCACAGATACGCAGTATTTT
V gene: TRBV9; D gene: NA; J gene: TRBJ2-3; CDR3 protein: CASSGPDSWSDTQYF; CDR3 DNA: TGTGCCAGCAGCGGTCCGGACAGTTGGTCAGATACGCAGTATTTT
V gene: TRBV11-2; D gene: NA; J gene: TRBJ1-4; CDR3 protein: CASSPYGVQNEKLFF; CDR3 DNA: TGTGCCAGCAGCCCCTACGGAGTTCAGAATGAAAAACTGTTTTTT
V gene: TRBV2; D gene: NA; J gene: TRBJ2-1; CDR3 protein: CATFRRRAWEQFF; CDR3 DNA: TGTGCCACCTTTAGACGGAGGGCGTGGGAGCAGTTCTTC
V gene: TRBV27; D gene: NA; J gene: TRBJ1-1; CDR3 protein: CASSLAPWGVEGPEAFF; CDR3 DNA: TGTGCCAGCAGTTTAGCCCCATGGGGGGTAGAGGGCCCTGAAGCTTTCTTT
V gene: TRBV14; D gene: NA; J gene: TRBJ2-7; CDR3 protein: CASSQERGREQYF; CDR3 DNA: TGTGCCAGCAGCCAAGAAAGAGGGAGAGAGCAGTACTTC
V gene: TRBV5-1; D gene: TRBD2; J gene: TRBJ2-1; CDR3 protein: CASSLIAGDNEQFF; CDR3 DNA: TGCGCCAGCAGCCTGATAGCGGGGGACAATGAGCAGTTCTTC
V gene: TRBV15; D gene: TRBD1; J gene: TRBJ2-1; CDR3 protein: CATSPGQGTGNEQFF; CDR3 DNA: TGTGCCACCAGCCCGGGACAGGGCACGGGGAATGAGCAGTTCTTC
V gene: TRBV4-1; D gene: TRBD1; J gene: TRBJ2-1; CDR3 protein: CASSQDRDRYNEQFF; CDR3 DNA: TGCGCCAGCAGCCAGGATAGGGACAGGTACAATGAGCAGTTCTTC
V gene: TRBV2; D gene: TRBD2; J gene: TRBJ2-1; CDR3 protein: CASNLRTSGDYNEQFF; CDR3 DNA: TGTGCCAGCAACCTTCGGACTAGCGGGGATTACAATGAGCAGTTCTTC
V gene: TRBV14; D gene: TRBD1; J gene: TRBJ1-6; CDR3 protein: CASSPTGGSVNSPLHF; CDR3 DNA: TGTGCCAGCAGCCCTACAGGGGGCTCGGTCAATTCACCCCTCCACTTT
V gene: TRBV4-3; D gene: TRBD2; J gene: TRBJ2-3; CDR3 protein: CASSQGTSGEFTDTQYF; CDR3 DNA: TGCGCCAGCAGCCAAGGGACTAGCGGGGAGTTCACAGATACGCAGTATTTT
V gene: TRBV4-1; D gene: TRBD1; J gene: TRBJ2-1; CDR3 protein: CASSHPDRGNEQFF; CDR3 DNA: TGCGCCAGCAGCCATCCGGACAGGGGGAATGAGCAGTTCTTC
V gene: TRBV9; D gene: TRBD1; J gene: TRBJ1-1; CDR3 protein: CASSDGQGGTEAFF; CDR3 DNA: TGTGCCAGCAGCGACGGACAGGGCGGCACTGAAGCTTTCTTT
V gene: TRBV27; D gene: TRBD1; J gene: TRBJ2-7; CDR3 protein: CASSQGQGAYEQYF; CDR3 DNA: TGTGCCAGCAGCCAGGGACAGGGGGCCTACGAGCAGTACTTC
V gene: TRBV6-1; D gene: NA; J gene: TRBJ1-5; CDR3 protein: CASSGPELGDQPQHF; CDR3 DNA: TGTGCCAGCAGTGGCCCGGAGTTAGGTGATCAGCCCCAGCATTTT
V gene: TRBV4-2; D gene: TRBD2; J gene: TRBJ2-1; CDR3 protein: CASSKTSGGARDEQFF; CDR3 DNA: TGTGCCAGCAGCAAGACTAGCGGGGGGGCTCGCGATGAGCAGTTCTTC
V gene: TRBV4-1; D gene: TRBD1; J gene: TRBJ1-1; CDR3 protein: CASSHPGQGTEASF; CDR3 DNA: TGCGCCAGCAGCCATCCGGGACAGGGAACTGAAGCTTCCTTT
V gene: TRBV7-2; D gene: NA; J gene: TRBJ1-1; CDR3 protein: CASSLEAYTEAFF; CDR3 DNA: TGTGCCAGCAGCTTAGAAGCGTACACTGAAGCTTTCTTT
V gene: TRBV7-8; D gene: NA; J gene: TRBJ1-3; CDR3 protein: CASSVTGYYRNTIYF; CDR3 DNA: TGTGCCAGCAGCGTAACAGGGTATTATAGAAACACCATATATTTT
V gene: TRBV10-3; D gene: TRBD1; J gene: TRBJ2-1; CDR3 protein: CAITDRGRDEQFF; CDR3 DNA: TGTGCCATCACGGACAGGGGCAGGGATGAGCAGTTCTTC
V gene: TRBV5-1; D gene: TRBD1; J gene: TRBJ1-4; CDR3 protein: CASSFGTGNEKLFF; CDR3 DNA: TGCGCCAGCAGCTTTGGGACAGGGAATGAAAAACTGTTTTTT
V gene: TRBV7-9; D gene: TRBD1; J gene: TRBJ1-2; CDR3 protein: CASSLVGTGDGYTF; CDR3 DNA: TGTGCCAGCAGCTTAGTAGGGACAGGGGATGGCTACACCTTC
V gene: TRBV7-2; D gene: TRBD1; J gene: TRBJ1-1; CDR3 protein: CASSADRMNTEAFF; CDR3 DNA: TGTGCCAGCAGCGCGGACAGGATGAACACTGAAGCTTTCTTT
V gene: TRBV11-3; D gene: TRBD1; J gene: TRBJ1-2; CDR3 protein: CASSSRDRGLMDGYTF; CDR3 DNA: TGTGCCAGCAGCTCCCGGGACAGGGGGCTAATGGATGGCTACACCTTC
V gene: TRBV7-6; D gene: NA; J gene: TRBJ1-6; CDR3 protein: CASSPGKNSPLHF; CDR3 DNA: TGTGCCAGCAGCCCGGGAAAAAATTCACCCCTCCACTTT
V gene: TRBV7-9; D gene: TRBD1; J gene: TRBJ1-4; CDR3 protein: CASSPYTGGHEKLFF; CDR3 DNA: TGTGCCAGCAGCCCCTATACAGGGGGACATGAAAAACTGTTTTTT
V gene: TRBV5-4; D gene: NA; J gene: TRBJ1-2; CDR3 protein: CASSLQGADYGYTF; CDR3 DNA: TGTGCCAGCAGCTTGCAGGGTGCGGACTATGGCTACACCTTC
V gene: TRBV11-2; D gene: NA; J gene: TRBJ2-3; CDR3 protein: CASSLDRGSDTQYF; CDR3 DNA: TGTGCCAGCAGCTTAGATCGGGGGTCAGATACGCAGTATTTT
V gene: TRBV5-1; D gene: TRBD2; J gene: TRBJ2-5; CDR3 protein: CASSPPGLAGGQETQYF; CDR3 DNA: TGCGCCAGCAGCCCACCGGGACTAGCGGGGGGGCAAGAGACCCAGTACTTC
V gene: TRBV27; D gene: TRBD1; J gene: TRBJ1-5; CDR3 protein: CASSRNRDSGYSNQPQHF; CDR3 DNA: TGTGCCAGCAGTCGAAACCGGGACAGTGGGTATAGCAATCAGCCCCAGCATTTT
V gene: TRBV9; D gene: TRBD1; J gene: TRBJ2-7; CDR3 protein: CASSGDRVKNEQYF; CDR3 DNA: TGTGCCAGCAGCGGTGACAGGGTGAAGAACGAGCAGTACTTC
V gene: TRBV18; D gene: NA; J gene: TRBJ2-7; CDR3 protein: CASSPDYEQYF; CDR3 DNA: TGTGCCAGCTCACCAGACTACGAGCAGTACTTC
V gene: TRBV5-6; D gene: NA; J gene: TRBJ2-1; CDR3 protein: CASSLAGGGELSYNEQFF; CDR3 DNA: TGTGCCAGCAGCTTGGCCGGGGGTGGTGAGCTATCCTACAATGAGCAGTTCTTC
V gene: TRBV6-5; D gene: NA; J gene: TRBJ1-2; CDR3 protein: CASSYSRGINYGYTF; CDR3 DNA: TGTGCCAGCAGTTATAGTAGGGGGATAAACTATGGCTACACCTTC
V gene: TRBV6-6; D gene: NA; J gene: TRBJ1-4; CDR3 protein: CASNRVPSNEKLFF; CDR3 DNA: TGTGCCAGCAACCGGGTTCCCTCCAATGAAAAACTGTTTTTT
V gene: TRBV5-1; D gene: NA; J gene: TRBJ2-2; CDR3 protein: CASSLGQGTNTGELFF; CDR3 DNA: TGCGCCAGCAGCTTAGGGCAGGGGACGAACACCGGGGAGCTGTTTTTT
V gene: TRBV27; D gene: TRBD2; J gene: TRBJ2-1; CDR3 protein: CASSYSGLAQDEQFF; CDR3 DNA: TGTGCCAGCAGTTACTCAGGACTAGCCCAGGATGAGCAGTTCTTC
V gene: TRBV27; D gene: NA; J gene: TRBJ1-1; CDR3 protein: CASSFNPDSAEAFF; CDR3 DNA: TGTGCCAGCAGTTTCAACCCCGACAGCGCTGAAGCTTTCTTT
V gene: TRBV10-3; D gene: NA; J gene: TRBJ1-2; CDR3 protein: CAISDEGVDGYTF; CDR3 DNA: TGTGCCATCAGTGATGAGGGGGTGGATGGCTACACCTTC
V gene: TRBV11-2; D gene: TRBD2; J gene: TRBJ2-2; CDR3 protein: CASSLTLAGALGELFF; CDR3 DNA: TGTGCCAGCAGCCTAACGCTAGCGGGGGCTCTAGGGGAGCTGTTTTTT
V gene: TRBV7-9; D gene: TRBD1; J gene: TRBJ1-4; CDR3 protein: CASSSTGADEKLFF; CDR3 DNA: TGTGCCAGCAGCTCCACAGGGGCGGATGAAAAACTGTTTTTT
V gene: TRBV28; D gene: TRBD1; J gene: TRBJ1-2; CDR3 protein: CASTLGAGGWYGYTF; CDR3 DNA: TGTGCCAGCACTTTAGGGGCAGGGGGTTGGTATGGCTACACCTTC